One sample yielded the 2 T cell receptor beta chains listed below, sequenced in a study of T cells after yellow fever vaccination (dated by TCRdb to about 2019). The treatment or condition label on this specimen signifies: live attenuated yellow fever vaccine strain. Receptor libraries were prepared by 5' RACE. TCRdb shows the sequencer as Illumina NovaSeq 6000. TCRdb handled the public reads itself, with Q25 trimming in fastp and clone calling in MiXCR, and kept productive beta chains. For every CDR3 protein sequence, its rows merge into one entry that carries the most common genes and DNA. The sample table lists some 150,000 distinct CDR3 sequences, 9.3% of them with a count of one. Around 35% of the sample belongs to the ten largest clones. The sequenced sample was CD8+ T cells sorted from PBMCs, obtained 45 days after the yellow fever booster vaccination. The receptors were sampled from a man in his late teens or twenties who received the YFV17D yellow fever vaccine.

The chain is built from TRBV20-1 and TRBJ2-1, with 10 positions matching TRBD2. The CDR3 has 14 amino acids. From germline, CDR1 is DFQATT and CDR2 SNEGSKA (reference sequence). With V trimmed by 5 bases and J by 7 bases, 8 bases remained unmatched. Written as DNA, the CDR3 is TGCAGTGCTGAGCGGGGGGGAATGATGAATGAGCAGTTCTTC. Protein product: CSAERGGMMNEQFF.

The CDR3 here is CASSLGQEETQYF. Written as DNA, the CDR3 is TGTGCCAGCAGCTTGGGACAGGAAGAGACCCAGTACTTC. V usage is TRBV5-6 and J usage is TRBJ2-5; the D gene is possibly TRBD1 (6 bases). This CDR3 is 13 amino acids long. V gave up 0 bases and J gave up 3 bases, with 6 bases separating them. The V gene's germline CDR1 is SGHDT and CDR2 YYEEEE.